This TCR beta chain was found in a study of vaccination effects on CD4 cells after COVID-19. Whole-study findings and limits: There was marked clonal contraction among infection- and vaccine-induced clones late after vaccination.

Profiling relied on immunoSEQ multiplex PCR, and the TCRdb table lists in-frame clones only, not all of them. This sample has tens of thousands of clones, with about 65% found just once. Germline CDR1 is MRHNA and CDR2 is SNTAGT. J was trimmed by 1 base and V by 6 bases; bases with no gene match: 5. The CDR3 spans 14 residues. With regard to this clone: Its target is not known.

ViraFEST expansion of antigen-specific CD4+ T cells with viral peptide pools preceded sequencing. Culture proceeded for 9 to 11 days, and CD4+ T cells were then isolated. According to the study, vaccine recipients showed no prior SARS-CoV-2 infection and negative nucleocapsid antibodies. The V gene is TRBV6-4, the J gene TRBJ1-1, with 7 bases lining up with TRBD1. The input for sequencing was CD4+ T cells from PBMCs cultured with HCoV-NL63 spike peptides, taken before COVID-19 vaccination. The origin of this receptor is a human donor who received a COVID-19 vaccine. DNA of the CDR3: TGTGCCAGCAGCTCCGGGACAGAGAACACTGAAGCTTTCTTT. It codes for CASSSGTENTEAFF.